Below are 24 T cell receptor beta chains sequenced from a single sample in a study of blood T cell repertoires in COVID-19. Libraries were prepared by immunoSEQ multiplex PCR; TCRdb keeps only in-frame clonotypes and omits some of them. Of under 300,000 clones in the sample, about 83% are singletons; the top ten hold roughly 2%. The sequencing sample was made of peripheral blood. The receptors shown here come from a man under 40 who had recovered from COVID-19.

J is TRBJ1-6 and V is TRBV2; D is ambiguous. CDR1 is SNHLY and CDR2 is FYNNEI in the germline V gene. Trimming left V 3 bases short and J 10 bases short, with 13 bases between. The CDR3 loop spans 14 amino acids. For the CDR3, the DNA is TGTGCCAGCAGTGAGCGGGGATTCGAATCACCCCTCCACTTT. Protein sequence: CASSERGFESPLHF.

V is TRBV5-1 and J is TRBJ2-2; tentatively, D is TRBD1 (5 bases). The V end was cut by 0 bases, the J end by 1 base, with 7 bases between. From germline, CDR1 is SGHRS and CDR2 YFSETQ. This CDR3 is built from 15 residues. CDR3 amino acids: CASSLGTMNTGELFF. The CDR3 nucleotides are TGCGCCAGCAGCTTGGGGACAATGAACACCGGGGAGCTGTTTTTT.

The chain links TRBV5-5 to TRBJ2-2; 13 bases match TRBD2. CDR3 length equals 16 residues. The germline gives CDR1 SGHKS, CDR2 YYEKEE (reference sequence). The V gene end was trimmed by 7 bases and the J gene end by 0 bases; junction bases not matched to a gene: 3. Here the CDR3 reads CASRTSGSANTGELFF. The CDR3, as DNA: TGTGCCAGCCGGACTAGCGGGAGCGCGAACACCGGGGAGCTGTTTTTT.

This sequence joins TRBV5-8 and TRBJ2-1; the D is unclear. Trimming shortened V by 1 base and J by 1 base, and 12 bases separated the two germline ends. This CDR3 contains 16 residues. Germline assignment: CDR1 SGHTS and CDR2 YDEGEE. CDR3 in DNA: TGTGCCAGCAGCTTGTATCTGGCGAGGTCCTACAATGAGCAGTTCTTC. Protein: CASSLYLARSYNEQFF.

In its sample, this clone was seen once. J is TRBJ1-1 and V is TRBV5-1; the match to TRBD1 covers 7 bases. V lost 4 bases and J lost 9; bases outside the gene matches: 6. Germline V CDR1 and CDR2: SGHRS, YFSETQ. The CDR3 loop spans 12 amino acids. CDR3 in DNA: TGCGCCAGCAGCCCACAGGGGTCCCAAGCTTTCTTT. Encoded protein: CASSPQGSQAFF.

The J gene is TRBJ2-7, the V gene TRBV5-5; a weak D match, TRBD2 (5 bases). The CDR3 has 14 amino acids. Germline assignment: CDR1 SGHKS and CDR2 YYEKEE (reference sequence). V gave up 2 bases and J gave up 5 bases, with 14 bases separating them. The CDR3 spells CASSFLLSGDEQYV. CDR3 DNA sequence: TGTGCCAGCAGCTTTCTATTGTCCGGGGACGAGCAGTACGTC.

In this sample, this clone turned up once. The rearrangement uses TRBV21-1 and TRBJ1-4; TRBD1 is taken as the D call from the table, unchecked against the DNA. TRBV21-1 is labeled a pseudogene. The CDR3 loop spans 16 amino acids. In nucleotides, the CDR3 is TGTGCCAGCAGCAAAGGGTACAGGGCCTCTAATGAAAAACTGTTTTTT. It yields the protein CASSKGYRASNEKLFF.

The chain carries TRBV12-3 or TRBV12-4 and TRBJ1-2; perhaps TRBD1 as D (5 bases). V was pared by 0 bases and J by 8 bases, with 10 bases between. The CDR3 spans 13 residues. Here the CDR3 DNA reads TGTGCCAGCAGTTTAGCCCCCGGGGGGGGCTACACCTTC. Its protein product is CASSLAPGGGYTF.

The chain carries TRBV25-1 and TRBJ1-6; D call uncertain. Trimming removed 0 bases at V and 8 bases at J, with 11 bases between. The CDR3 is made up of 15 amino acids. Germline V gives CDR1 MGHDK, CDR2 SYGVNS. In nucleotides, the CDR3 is TGTGCCAGCAGTGAATATATGCTAGGAGATTCACCCCTCCACTTT. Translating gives CASSEYMLGDSPLHF.

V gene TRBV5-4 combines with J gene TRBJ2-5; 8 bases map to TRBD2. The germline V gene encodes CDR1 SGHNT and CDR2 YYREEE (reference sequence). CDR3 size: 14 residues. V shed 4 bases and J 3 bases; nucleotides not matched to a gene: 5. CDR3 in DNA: TGTGCCAGCAGCAGAGGGACTAGGGAAGAGACCCAGTACTTC. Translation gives CASSRGTREETQYF.

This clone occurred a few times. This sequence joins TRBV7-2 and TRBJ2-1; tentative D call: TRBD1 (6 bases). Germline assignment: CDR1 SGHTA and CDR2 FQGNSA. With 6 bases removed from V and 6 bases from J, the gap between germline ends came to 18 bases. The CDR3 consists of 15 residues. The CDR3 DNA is TGTGCCAGCAGTTCAGGGGCAGCCAATCCCAATGAGCAGTTCTTC. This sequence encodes CASSSGAANPNEQFF.

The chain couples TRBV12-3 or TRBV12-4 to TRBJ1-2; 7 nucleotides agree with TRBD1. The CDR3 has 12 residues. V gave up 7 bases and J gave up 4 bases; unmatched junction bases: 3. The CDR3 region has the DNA TGTGCCAGCACCTGGACAGGCTATGGCTACACCTTC. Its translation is CASTWTGYGYTF.

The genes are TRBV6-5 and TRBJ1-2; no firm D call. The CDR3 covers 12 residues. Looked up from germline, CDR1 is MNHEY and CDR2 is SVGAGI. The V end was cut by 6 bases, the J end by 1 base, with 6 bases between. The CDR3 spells CASRRNNYGYTF. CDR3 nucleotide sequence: TGTGCCAGCAGGAGGAATAACTATGGCTACACCTTC.

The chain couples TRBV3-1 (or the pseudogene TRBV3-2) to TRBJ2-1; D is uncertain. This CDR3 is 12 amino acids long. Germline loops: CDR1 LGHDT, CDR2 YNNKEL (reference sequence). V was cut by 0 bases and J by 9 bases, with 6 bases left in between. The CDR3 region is CASSQDVAEQFF. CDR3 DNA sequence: TGTGCCAGCAGCCAAGATGTAGCTGAGCAGTTCTTC.

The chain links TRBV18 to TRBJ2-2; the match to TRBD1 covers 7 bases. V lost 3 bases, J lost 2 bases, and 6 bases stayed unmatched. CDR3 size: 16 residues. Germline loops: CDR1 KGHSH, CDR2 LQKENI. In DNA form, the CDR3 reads TGTGCCAGCTCACCCGTCGGGACAGATAACACCGGGGAGCTGTTTTTT. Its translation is CASSPVGTDNTGELFF.

The CDR3 bases are TGTGCCAGCAGCCCACTAGATGTGGGTTCTGGAAACACCATATATTTT. It translates to CASSPLDVGSGNTIYF. The V call is TRBV7-8, the J call TRBJ1-3; D gene ambiguous. Trimming took 5 bases from V and 1 from J, leaving 15 bases between them. CDR1 is SGHVS and CDR2 is FQNEAQ in the germline V gene. The CDR3 totals 16 residues.

The CDR3 bases are TGTGCCAGCAGCTTAGGGCCCAGGGGGGAGGGCTACACCTTC. Translating gives CASSLGPRGEGYTF. V usage is TRBV11-1 and J usage is TRBJ1-2; 7 bases align to TRBD1. The germline gives CDR1 SGHAT, CDR2 FQDESV (reference sequence). Germline trimming cut 1 base from V and 8 bases from J; bases unmatched to any gene: 7. This CDR3 is built from 14 residues.

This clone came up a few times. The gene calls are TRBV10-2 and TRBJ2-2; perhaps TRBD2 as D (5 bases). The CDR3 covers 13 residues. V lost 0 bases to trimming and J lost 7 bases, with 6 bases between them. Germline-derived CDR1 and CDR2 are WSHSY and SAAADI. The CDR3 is CASSESGIGELFF. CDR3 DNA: TGCGCCAGCAGTGAGTCCGGGATCGGGGAGCTGTTTTTT.

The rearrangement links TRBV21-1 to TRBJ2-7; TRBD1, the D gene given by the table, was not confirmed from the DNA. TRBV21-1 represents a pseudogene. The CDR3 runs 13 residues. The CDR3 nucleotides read TGTGCCAGCAGCCCAGACTGGGGCGAAGGGCAGTACGTC. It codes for CASSPDWGEGQYV.

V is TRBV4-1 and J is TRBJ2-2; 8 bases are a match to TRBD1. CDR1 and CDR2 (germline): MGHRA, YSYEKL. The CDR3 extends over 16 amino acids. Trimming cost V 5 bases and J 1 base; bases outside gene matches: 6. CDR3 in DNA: TGCGCCAGCAGCAAGACCGGGACAGGGAACACCGGGGAGCTGTTTTTT. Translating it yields CASSKTGTGNTGELFF.

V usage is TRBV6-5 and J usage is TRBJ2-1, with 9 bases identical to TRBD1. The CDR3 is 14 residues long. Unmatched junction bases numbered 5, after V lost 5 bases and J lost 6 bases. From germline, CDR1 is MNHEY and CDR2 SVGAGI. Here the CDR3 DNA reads TGTGCCAGCAGTCCCGGGACAGGGATCAATGAGCAGTTCTTC. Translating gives CASSPGTGINEQFF.

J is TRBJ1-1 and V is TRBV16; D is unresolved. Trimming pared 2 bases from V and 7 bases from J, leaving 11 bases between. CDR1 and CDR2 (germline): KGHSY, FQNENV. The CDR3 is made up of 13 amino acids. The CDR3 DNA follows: TGTGCCAGCAGCCAAGAGACATTCCTTGAAGCTTTCTTT. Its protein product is CASSQETFLEAFF.

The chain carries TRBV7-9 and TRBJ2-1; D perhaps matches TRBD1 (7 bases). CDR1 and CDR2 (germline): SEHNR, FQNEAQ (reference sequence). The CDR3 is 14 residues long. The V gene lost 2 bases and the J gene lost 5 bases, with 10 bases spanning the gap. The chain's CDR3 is CASSLSGGNNEQFF. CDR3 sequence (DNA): TGTGCCAGCAGCTTATCAGGGGGGAACAATGAGCAGTTCTTC.

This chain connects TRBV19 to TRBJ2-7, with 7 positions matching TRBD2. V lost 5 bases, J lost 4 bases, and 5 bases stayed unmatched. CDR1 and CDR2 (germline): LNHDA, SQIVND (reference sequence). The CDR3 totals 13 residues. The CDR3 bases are TGTGCCAGTAGTGCCGGACTAGATTACGAGCAGTACTTC. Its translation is CASSAGLDYEQYF.